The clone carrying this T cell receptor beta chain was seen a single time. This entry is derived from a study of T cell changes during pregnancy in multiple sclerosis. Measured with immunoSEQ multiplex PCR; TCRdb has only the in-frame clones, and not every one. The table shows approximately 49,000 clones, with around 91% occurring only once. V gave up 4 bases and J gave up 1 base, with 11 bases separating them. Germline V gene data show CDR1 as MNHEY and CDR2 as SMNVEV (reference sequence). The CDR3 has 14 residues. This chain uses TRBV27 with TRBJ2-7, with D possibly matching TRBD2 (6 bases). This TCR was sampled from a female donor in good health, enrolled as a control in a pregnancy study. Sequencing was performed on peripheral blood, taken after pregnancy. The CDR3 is CASSSFGGSYEQYF. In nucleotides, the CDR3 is TGTGCCAGCAGTTCCTTCGGGGGATCCTACGAGCAGTACTTC.